This T cell receptor (beta chain) was captured in a study of immune evolution from preneoplasia to lung adenocarcinoma. Across the study: HLA loss of heterozygosity: roughly 7.5% AIS, more than 14% MIA, about 31% ADC, none AAH.

Histologic diagnosis was independently verified by two lung pathologists. The repertoire was sequenced with immunoSEQ multiplex PCR; TCRdb's copy has only in-frame clones and lacks some. The data contain thousands of clones, 75% to 90% of them singletons. This CDR3 region has 14 residues. The V gene lost 5 bases and the J gene lost 8 bases, with 15 bases spanning the gap. The V gene's germline CDR1 is PRHDT and CDR2 FYEKMQ (reference sequence). This chain connects TRBV13 to TRBJ1-4; D is possibly TRBD1 (5 bases). The sequence was collected from a person aged 55 to 75 with lung adenocarcinoma. Material: FFPE invasive lung adenocarcinoma tissue. CDR3 DNA sequence: TGTGCCAGCAGCCGGGGACGCCGATTGGAAAAACTGTTTTTT. Protein product: CASSRGRRLEKLFF. The variable domain in full, with the rest retrieved from reference TRBV13 and TRBJ1-4, is AAGVIQSPRHLIKEKRETATLKCYPIPRHDTVYWYQQGPGQDPQFLISFYEKMQSDKGSIPDRFSAQQFSDYHSELNMSSLELGDSALYFCASSRGRRLEKLFFGSGTQLSVL.